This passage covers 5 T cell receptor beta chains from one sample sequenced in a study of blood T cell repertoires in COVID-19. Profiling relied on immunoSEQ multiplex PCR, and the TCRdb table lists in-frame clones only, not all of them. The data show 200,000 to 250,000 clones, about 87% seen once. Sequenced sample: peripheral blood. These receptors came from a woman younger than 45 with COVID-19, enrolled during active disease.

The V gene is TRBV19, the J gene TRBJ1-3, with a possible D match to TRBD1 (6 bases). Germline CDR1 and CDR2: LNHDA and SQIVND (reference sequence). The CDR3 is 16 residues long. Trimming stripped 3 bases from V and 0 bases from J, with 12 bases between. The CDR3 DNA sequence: TGTGCCAGTAGTATCCCAGGCAGGGGCTCTGGAAACACCATATATTTT. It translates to CASSIPGRGSGNTIYF.

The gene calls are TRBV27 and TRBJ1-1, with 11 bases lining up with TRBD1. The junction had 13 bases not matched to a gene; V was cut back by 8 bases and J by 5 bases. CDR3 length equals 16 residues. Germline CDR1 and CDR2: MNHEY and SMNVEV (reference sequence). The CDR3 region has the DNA TGTGCCAGCGGCAGAAGGACAGGGGGCGCGAGAACTGAAGCTTTCTTT. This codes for CASGRRTGGARTEAFF.

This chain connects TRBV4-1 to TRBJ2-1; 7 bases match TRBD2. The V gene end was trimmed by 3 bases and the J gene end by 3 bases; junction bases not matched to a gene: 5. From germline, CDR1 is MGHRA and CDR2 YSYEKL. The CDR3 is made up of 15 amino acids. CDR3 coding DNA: TGCGCCAGCAGCCAGGCGGGGGTCGTCTACAATGAGCAGTTCTTC. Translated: CASSQAGVVYNEQFF.

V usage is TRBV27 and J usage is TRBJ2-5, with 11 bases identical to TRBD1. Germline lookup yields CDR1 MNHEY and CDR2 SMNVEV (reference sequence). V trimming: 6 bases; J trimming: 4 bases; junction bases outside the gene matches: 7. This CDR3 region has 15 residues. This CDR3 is CASSRTGGWLETQYF. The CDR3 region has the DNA TGTGCCAGCAGCCGGACAGGGGGCTGGTTAGAGACCCAGTACTTC.

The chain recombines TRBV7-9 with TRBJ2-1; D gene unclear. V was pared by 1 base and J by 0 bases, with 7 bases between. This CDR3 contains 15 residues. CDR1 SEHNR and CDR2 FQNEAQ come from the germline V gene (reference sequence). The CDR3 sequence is CASSLVSSSYNEQFF. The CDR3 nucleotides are TGTGCCAGCAGCTTAGTGTCTAGCTCCTACAATGAGCAGTTCTTC. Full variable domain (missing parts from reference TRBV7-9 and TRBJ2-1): DTGVSQNPRHKITKRGQNVTFRCDPISEHNRLYWYRQTLGQGPEFLTYFQNEAQLEKSRLLSDRFSAERPKGSFSTLEIQRTEQGDSAMYLCASSLVSSSYNEQFFGPGTRLTVL.